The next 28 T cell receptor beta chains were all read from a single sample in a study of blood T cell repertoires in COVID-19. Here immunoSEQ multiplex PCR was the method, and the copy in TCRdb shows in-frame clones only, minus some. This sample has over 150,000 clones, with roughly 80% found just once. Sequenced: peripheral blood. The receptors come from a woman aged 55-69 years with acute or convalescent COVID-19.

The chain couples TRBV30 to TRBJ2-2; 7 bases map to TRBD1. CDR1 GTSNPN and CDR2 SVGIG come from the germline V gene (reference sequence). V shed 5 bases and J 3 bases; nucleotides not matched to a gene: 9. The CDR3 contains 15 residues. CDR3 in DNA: TGTGCCTGGGAAGAAACAGGGGCCTACACCGGGGAGCTGTTTTTT. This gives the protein CAWEETGAYTGELFF. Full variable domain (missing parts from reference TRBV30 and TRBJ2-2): SQTIHQWPATLVQPVGSPLSLECTVEGTSNPNLYWYRQAAGRGLQLLFYSVGIGQISSEVPQNLSASRPQDRQFILSSKKLLLSDSGFYLCAWEETGAYTGELFFGEGSRLTVL.

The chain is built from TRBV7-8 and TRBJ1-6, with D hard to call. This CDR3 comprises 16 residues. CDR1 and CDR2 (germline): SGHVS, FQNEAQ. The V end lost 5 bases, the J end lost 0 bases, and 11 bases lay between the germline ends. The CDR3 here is CASSPVRSSYNSPLHF. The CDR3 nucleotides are TGTGCCAGCAGCCCAGTTAGGAGCTCCTATAATTCACCCCTCCACTTT.

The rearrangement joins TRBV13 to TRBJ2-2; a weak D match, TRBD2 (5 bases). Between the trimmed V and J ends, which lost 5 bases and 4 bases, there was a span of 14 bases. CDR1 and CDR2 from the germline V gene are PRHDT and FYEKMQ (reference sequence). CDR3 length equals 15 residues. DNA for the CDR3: TGTGCCAGCAGCCCCGAGGGTTTGGGCACCGGGGAGCTGTTTTTT. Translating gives CASSPEGLGTGELFF. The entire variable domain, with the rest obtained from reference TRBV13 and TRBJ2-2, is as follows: AAGVIQSPRHLIKEKRETATLKCYPIPRHDTVYWYQQGPGQDPQFLISFYEKMQSDKGSIPDRFSAQQFSDYHSELNMSSLELGDSALYFCASSPEGLGTGELFFGEGSRLTVL.

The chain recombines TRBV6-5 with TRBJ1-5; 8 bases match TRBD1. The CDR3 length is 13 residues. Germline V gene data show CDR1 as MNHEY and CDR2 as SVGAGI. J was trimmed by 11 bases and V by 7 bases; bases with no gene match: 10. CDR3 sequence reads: CASKRAGGMSQHF. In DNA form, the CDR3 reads TGTGCCAGCAAAAGGGCAGGGGGCATGTCCCAGCATTTT.

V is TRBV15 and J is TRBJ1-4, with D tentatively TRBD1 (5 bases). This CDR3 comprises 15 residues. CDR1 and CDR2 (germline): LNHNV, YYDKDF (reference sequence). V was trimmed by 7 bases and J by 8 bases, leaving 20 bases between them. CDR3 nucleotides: TGTGCCACCATCGCGAGGAGGGGCCAGGGCGAAAAACTGTTTTTT. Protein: CATIARRGQGEKLFF. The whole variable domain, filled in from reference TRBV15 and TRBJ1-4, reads DAMVIQNPRYQVTQFGKPVTLSCSQTLNHNVMYWYQQKSSQAPKLLFHYYDKDFNNEADTPDNFQSRRPNTSFCFLDIRSPGLGDTAMYLCATIARRGQGEKLFFGSGTQLSVL.

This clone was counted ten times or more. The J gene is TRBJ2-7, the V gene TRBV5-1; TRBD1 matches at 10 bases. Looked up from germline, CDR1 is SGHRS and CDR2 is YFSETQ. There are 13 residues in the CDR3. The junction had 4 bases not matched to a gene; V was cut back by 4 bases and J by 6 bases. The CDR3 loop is CASSPGTGAEQYV. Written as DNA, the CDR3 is TGCGCCAGCAGCCCCGGGACAGGGGCCGAGCAGTACGTC.

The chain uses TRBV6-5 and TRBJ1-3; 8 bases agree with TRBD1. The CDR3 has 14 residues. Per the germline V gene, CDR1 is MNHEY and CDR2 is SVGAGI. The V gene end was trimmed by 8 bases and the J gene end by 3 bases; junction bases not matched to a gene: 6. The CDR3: CASSKDRDGNTIYF. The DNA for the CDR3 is TGTGCCAGCTCGAAGGACAGGGATGGAAACACCATATATTTT.

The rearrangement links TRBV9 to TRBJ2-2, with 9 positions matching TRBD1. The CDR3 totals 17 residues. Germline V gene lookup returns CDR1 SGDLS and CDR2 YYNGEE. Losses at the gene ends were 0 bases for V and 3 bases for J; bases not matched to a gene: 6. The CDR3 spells CASSVGKTGGYTGELFF. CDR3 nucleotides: TGTGCCAGCAGCGTAGGAAAGACAGGGGGGTACACCGGGGAGCTGTTTTTT. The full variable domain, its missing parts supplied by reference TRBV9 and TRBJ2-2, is DSGVTQTPKHLITATGQRVTLRCSPRSGDLSVYWYQQSLDQGLQFLIQYYNGEERAKGNILERFSAQQFPDLHSELNLSSLELGDSALYFCASSVGKTGGYTGELFFGEGSRLTVL.

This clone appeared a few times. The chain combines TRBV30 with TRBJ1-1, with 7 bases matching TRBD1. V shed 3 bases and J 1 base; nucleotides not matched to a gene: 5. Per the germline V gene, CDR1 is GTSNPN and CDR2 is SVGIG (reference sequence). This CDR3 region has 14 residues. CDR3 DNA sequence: TGTGCCTGGAGGGTGGACAGGAGGAACACTGAAGCTTTCTTT. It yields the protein CAWRVDRRNTEAFF. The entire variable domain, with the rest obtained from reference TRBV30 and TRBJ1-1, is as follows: SQTIHQWPATLVQPVGSPLSLECTVEGTSNPNLYWYRQAAGRGLQLLFYSVGIGQISSEVPQNLSASRPQDRQFILSSKKLLLSDSGFYLCAWRVDRRNTEAFFGQGTRLTVV.

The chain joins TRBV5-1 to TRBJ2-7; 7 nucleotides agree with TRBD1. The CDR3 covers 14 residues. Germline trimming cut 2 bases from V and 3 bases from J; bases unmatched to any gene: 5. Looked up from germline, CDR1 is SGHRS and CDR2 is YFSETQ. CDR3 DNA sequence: TGCGCCAGCAGCTTCGGGACAGCCATCTACGAGCAGTACTTC. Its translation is CASSFGTAIYEQYF.

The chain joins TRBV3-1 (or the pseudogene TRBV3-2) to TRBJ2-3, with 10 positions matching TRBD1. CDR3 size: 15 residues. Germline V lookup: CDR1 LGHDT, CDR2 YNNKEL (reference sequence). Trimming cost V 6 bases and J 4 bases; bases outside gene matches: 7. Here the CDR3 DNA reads TGTGCCAGCAGTGGAGGACAGGGGGGCGCAGATACGCAGTATTTT. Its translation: CASSGGQGGADTQYF.

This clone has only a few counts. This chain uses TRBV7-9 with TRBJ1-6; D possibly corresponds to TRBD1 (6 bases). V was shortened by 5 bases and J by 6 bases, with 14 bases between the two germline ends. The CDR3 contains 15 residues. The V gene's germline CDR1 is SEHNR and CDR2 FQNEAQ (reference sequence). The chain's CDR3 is CASSPGMGANSPLHF. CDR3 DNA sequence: TGTGCCAGCAGCCCTGGCATGGGGGCTAATTCACCCCTCCACTTT.

CDR3 amino acids: CASARNTEAFF. Written as DNA, the CDR3 is TGTGCCAGCGCCAGGAACACTGAAGCTTTCTTT. The rearrangement uses TRBV28 and TRBJ1-1, with unresolved D. The CDR3 length is 11 residues. CDR1 and CDR2 from the germline V gene are MDHEN and SYDVKM. Deletions cut 8 bases from V and 1 base from J, with 5 bases between.

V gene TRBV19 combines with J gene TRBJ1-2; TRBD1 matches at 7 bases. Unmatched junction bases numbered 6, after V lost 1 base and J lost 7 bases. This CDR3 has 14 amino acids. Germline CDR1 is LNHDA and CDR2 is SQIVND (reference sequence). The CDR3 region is CASSIGQGGAGYTF. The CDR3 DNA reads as TGTGCCAGTAGTATAGGACAGGGCGGAGCTGGCTACACCTTC.

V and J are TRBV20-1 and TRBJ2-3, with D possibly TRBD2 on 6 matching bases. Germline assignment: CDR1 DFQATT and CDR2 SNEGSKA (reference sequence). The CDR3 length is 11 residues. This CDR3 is CSLPGGDTQYF. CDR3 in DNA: TGCAGCTTACCCGGAGGGGATACGCAGTATTTT.

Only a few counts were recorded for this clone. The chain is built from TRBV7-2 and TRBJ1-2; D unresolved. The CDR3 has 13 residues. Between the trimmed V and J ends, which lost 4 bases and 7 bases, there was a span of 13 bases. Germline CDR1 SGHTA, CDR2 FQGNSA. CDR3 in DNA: TGTGCCAGCAGCTCCCCTGGAGGACTTGGCTACACCTTC. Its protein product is CASSSPGGLGYTF.

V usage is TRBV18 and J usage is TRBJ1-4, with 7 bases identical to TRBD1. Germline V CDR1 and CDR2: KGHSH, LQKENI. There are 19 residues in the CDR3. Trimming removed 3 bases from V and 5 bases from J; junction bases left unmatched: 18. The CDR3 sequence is CASSPMSVTGEPPNEKLFF. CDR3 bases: TGTGCCAGCTCACCGATGTCAGTAACAGGGGAGCCTCCAAATGAAAAACTGTTTTTT.

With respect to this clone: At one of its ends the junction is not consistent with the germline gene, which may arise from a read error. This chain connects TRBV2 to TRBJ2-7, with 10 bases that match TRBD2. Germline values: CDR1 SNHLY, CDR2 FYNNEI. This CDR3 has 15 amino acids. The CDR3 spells CASNEELAGSYEQYF. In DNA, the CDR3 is TGTGCCAGCAATGAAGAACTAGCGGGGAGCTACGAGCAGTACTTC.

This chain's CDR3 is CASRGTPGGYTF. CDR3 nucleotides: TGTGCCAGTCGAGGGACTCCCGGTGGCTACACCTTC. The rearrangement uses TRBV19 and TRBJ1-2, with D possibly TRBD1 on 5 matching bases. V was trimmed by 8 bases and J by 7 bases, leaving 14 bases between them. The V gene's germline CDR1 is LNHDA and CDR2 SQIVND (reference sequence). This CDR3 contains 12 residues.

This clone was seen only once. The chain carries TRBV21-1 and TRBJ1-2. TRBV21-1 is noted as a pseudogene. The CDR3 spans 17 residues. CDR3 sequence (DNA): TGTGCCAGCAGCAAAGAAACCCCCCGGGGTTGGGCCTATGGCTACACCTTC. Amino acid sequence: CASSKETPRGWAYGYTF.

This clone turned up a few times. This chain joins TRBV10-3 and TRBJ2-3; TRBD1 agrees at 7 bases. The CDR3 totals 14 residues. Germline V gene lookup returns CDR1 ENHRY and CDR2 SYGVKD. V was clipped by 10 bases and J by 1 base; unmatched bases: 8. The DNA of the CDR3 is TGTGCCACCGGGACAGCCTTGGGCACAGATACGCAGTATTTT. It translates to CATGTALGTDTQYF.

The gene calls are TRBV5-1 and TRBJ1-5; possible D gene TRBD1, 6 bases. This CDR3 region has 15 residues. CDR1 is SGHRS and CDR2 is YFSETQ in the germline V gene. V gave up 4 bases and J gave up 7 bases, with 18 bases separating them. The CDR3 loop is CASSRAGDPEQPQHF. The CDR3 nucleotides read TGCGCCAGCAGCAGAGCAGGGGATCCCGAGCAGCCCCAGCATTTT. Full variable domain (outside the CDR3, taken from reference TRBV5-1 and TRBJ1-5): KAGVTQTPRYLIKTRGQQVTLSCSPISGHRSVSWYQQTPGQGLQFLFEYFSETQRNKGNFPGRFSGRQFSNSRSEMNVSTLELGDSALYLCASSRAGDPEQPQHFGDGTRLSIL.

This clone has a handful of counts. In DNA, the CDR3 is TGTGCCAGCAGTGAATCCGGGGAACCCGGGGAGCTGTTTTTT. Translating gives CASSESGEPGELFF. J is TRBJ2-2 and V is TRBV25-1; the D gene is possibly TRBD2 (5 bases). Germline V gene data show CDR1 as MGHDK and CDR2 as SYGVNS. V lost 1 base, J lost 6 bases, and 9 bases lay in between. The CDR3 sequence is 14 residues long.

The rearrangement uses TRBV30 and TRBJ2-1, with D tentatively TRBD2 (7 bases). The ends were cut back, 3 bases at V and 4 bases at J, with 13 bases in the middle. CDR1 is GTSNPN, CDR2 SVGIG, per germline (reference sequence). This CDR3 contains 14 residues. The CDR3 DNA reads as TGTGCCTGGAGCCGGGGGGCCGGGTACAATGAGCAGTTCTTC. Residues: CAWSRGAGYNEQFF.

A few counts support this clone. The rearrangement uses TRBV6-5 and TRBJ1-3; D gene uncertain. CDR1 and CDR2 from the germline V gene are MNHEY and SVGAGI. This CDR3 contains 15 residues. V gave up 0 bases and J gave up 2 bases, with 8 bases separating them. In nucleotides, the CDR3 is TGTGCCAGCAGTTACTCGAACCGGGCTGGAAACACCATATATTTT. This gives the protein CASSYSNRAGNTIYF.

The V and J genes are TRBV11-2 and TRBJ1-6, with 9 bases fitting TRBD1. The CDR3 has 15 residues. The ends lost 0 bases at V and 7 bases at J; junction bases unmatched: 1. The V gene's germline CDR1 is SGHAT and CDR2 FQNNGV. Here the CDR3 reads CASSLETGGNSPLHF. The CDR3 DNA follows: TGTGCCAGCAGCTTAGAGACAGGGGGGAATTCACCCCTCCACTTT.

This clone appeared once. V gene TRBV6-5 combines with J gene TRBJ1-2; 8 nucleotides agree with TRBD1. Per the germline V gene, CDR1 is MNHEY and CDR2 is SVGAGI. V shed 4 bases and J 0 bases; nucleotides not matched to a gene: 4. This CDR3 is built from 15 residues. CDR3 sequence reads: CASSLRDRSNYGYTF. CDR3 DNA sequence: TGTGCCAGCAGTTTAAGGGACAGGTCTAACTATGGCTACACCTTC.

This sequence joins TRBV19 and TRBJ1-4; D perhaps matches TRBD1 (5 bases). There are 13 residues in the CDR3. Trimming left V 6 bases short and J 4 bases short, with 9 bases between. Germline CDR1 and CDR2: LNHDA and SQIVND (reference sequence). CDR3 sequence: CASRGLGNEKLFF. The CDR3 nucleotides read TGTGCCAGTAGGGGGCTCGGTAATGAAAAACTGTTTTTT.